This T cell receptor beta chain was recorded in a study of patients and donors after allogeneic stem cell transplantation. TCRdb itself ran the RT-PCR reads through MiXCR, one entry per CDR3 protein. This table holds 400,000 to 500,000 distinct CDR3 sequences, 16% found once. CDR1 and CDR2 (germline): SGHDT, YYEEEE. The CDR3 has 15 residues. The V segment lost 4 bases and the J segment 6 bases; nucleotides outside the gene matches: 12. V gene TRBV5-6 combines with J gene TRBJ2-7; 8 nucleotides match TRBD1. The sequencing input was blood, either unsorted or a sorted T cell fraction (not recorded which). The sequence derives from a human donor who was either an allogeneic HSCT recipient or a stem cell or donor lymphocyte infusion donor (not recorded which). It is not recorded whose cells these are; they may come from a transplant donor. CDR3 amino acids: CASSPEQGAQIEQYF. CDR3 nucleotides: TGTGCCAGCAGCCCCGAGCAGGGGGCGCAAATCGAGCAGTACTTC.